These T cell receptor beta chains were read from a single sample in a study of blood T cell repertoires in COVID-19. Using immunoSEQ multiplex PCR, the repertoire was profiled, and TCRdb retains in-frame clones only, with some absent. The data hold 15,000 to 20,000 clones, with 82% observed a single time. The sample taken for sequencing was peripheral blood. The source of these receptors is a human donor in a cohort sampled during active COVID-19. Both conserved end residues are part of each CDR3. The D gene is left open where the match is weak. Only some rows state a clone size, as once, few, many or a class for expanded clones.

cdr3_nt: TGTGCCACCAGCGCACTAGAGGACACCGGGGAGCTGTTTTTT
cdr3_aa: CATSALEDTGELFF
j_call: TRBJ2-2
v_call: TRBV24-1
clone_size: .
cdr3_length: 14
d_call: .

cdr3_nt: TGTGCCAGCAGCGAAGAGCGGGTGGCAGATACGCAGTATTTT
cdr3_aa: CASSEERVADTQYF
j_call: TRBJ2-3
v_call: TRBV7-8
clone_size: .
cdr3_length: 14
d_call: .

cdr3_nt: TGTGCCAGCAGCGCCGGGACAGGGCTTATGAACACTGAAGCTTTCTTT
cdr3_aa: CASSAGTGLMNTEAFF
j_call: TRBJ1-1
v_call: TRBV7-6
clone_size: medium-sized
cdr3_length: 16
d_call: TRBD1

cdr3_nt: TGTGCCAGCAGTGTGGGGGGAGGCACAGATACGCAGTATTTT
cdr3_aa: CASSVGGGTDTQYF
j_call: TRBJ2-3
v_call: TRBV6-4
clone_size: .
cdr3_length: 14
d_call: .

cdr3_nt: TGTGCCAGCAGCTTGACAGCCACTAATGAAAAACTGTTTTTT
cdr3_aa: CASSLTATNEKLFF
j_call: TRBJ1-4
v_call: TRBV7-9
clone_size: .
cdr3_length: 14
d_call: .

cdr3_nt: TGTGCCAGCAGCCCCGGGACTAGAACGACCGGGGAGCTGTTTTTT
cdr3_aa: CASSPGTRTTGELFF
j_call: TRBJ2-2
v_call: TRBV3-1/TRBV3-2
clone_size: .
cdr3_length: 15
d_call: TRBD2

cdr3_nt: TGTGCCAGCAGCTTAGGTCTAGGCACAGATACGCAGTATTTT
cdr3_aa: CASSLGLGTDTQYF
j_call: TRBJ2-3
v_call: TRBV7-2
clone_size: .
cdr3_length: 14
d_call: .

cdr3_nt: TGTGCCACCAGCAGAGTATCCGGGACAGGGGGTGAGACCCAGTACTTC
cdr3_aa: CATSRVSGTGGETQYF
j_call: TRBJ2-5
v_call: TRBV15
clone_size: .
cdr3_length: 16
d_call: TRBD1

cdr3_nt: TGTGCCAGCAGGCGAACTCCCGGGACAGACAATGAGCAGTTCTTC
cdr3_aa: CASRRTPGTDNEQFF
j_call: TRBJ2-1
v_call: TRBV27
clone_size: .
cdr3_length: 15
d_call: TRBD1

cdr3_nt: TGTGCCAGCAGTTTTAAGGACAGGGGGCTCTTGGGGACCGGGGAGCTGTTTTTT
cdr3_aa: CASSFKDRGLLGTGELFF
j_call: TRBJ2-2
v_call: TRBV27
clone_size: few
cdr3_length: 18
d_call: TRBD1

cdr3_nt: TGTGCCAGCTCTAGCCTAGCGGGAGACACCGGGGAGCTGTTTTTT
cdr3_aa: CASSSLAGDTGELFF
j_call: TRBJ2-2
v_call: TRBV5-4
clone_size: .
cdr3_length: 15
d_call: TRBD2

cdr3_nt: TGTGCCAGCAGACCATCGGGAGGAGAACAGCCCCAGCATTTT
cdr3_aa: CASRPSGGEQPQHF
j_call: TRBJ1-5
v_call: TRBV6-6
clone_size: .
cdr3_length: 14
d_call: .

cdr3_nt: TGTGCCAGCAGTTACACAGGCGAGATCAGTGGGCAGTTCTTC
cdr3_aa: CASSYTGEISGQFF
j_call: TRBJ2-1
v_call: TRBV6-2/TRBV6-3
clone_size: .
cdr3_length: 14
d_call: .

cdr3_nt: TGTGCCAGCAGCTTGGGACACAGGGCCAAAAACATTCAGTACTTC
cdr3_aa: CASSLGHRAKNIQYF
j_call: TRBJ2-4
v_call: TRBV7-8
clone_size: .
cdr3_length: 15
d_call: .

cdr3_nt: TGTGCCACCACAAGTAGCGGGAGGACCTCCTACAATGAGCAGTTCTTC
cdr3_aa: CATTSSGRTSYNEQFF
j_call: TRBJ2-1
v_call: TRBV19
clone_size: .
cdr3_length: 16
d_call: TRBD2

cdr3_nt: TGTGCCTGGAGTCGAGCGGGAGGAGTTGATGAGCAGTTCTTC
cdr3_aa: CAWSRAGGVDEQFF
j_call: TRBJ2-1
v_call: TRBV30
clone_size: .
cdr3_length: 14
d_call: TRBD2

cdr3_nt: TGTGCCAGCAGCCAAGATCTTGCGGGGCTAGCGGGAGCCGGGGAGCTGTTTTTT
cdr3_aa: CASSQDLAGLAGAGELFF
j_call: TRBJ2-2
v_call: TRBV4-2
clone_size: .
cdr3_length: 18
d_call: TRBD2

cdr3_nt: TGTGCCACCTGCCCTGTTAACTATTATGGCTACACCTTC
cdr3_aa: CATCPVNYYGYTF
j_call: TRBJ1-2
v_call: TRBV28
clone_size: .
cdr3_length: 13
d_call: .

cdr3_nt: TGCGCCAGCAGCCCCCCGGCAGGGCTGGAGACCCAGTACTTC
cdr3_aa: CASSPPAGLETQYF
j_call: TRBJ2-5
v_call: TRBV4-1
clone_size: .
cdr3_length: 14
d_call: .

cdr3_nt: TGCGCCAGCAGCCCGGACTTTGGGTCCTATAATTCACCCCTCCACTTT
cdr3_aa: CASSPDFGSYNSPLHF
j_call: TRBJ1-6
v_call: TRBV5-1
clone_size: once
cdr3_length: 16
d_call: .

cdr3_nt: TGTGCCAGCAGCCTCGGACAAACCTCCTACGAGCAGTACTTC
cdr3_aa: CASSLGQTSYEQYF
j_call: TRBJ2-7
v_call: TRBV5-6
clone_size: .
cdr3_length: 14
d_call: .

cdr3_nt: TGTGCCAGCAGTTCACTAGCGTTTTACAATGAGCAGTTCTTC
cdr3_aa: CASSSLAFYNEQFF
j_call: TRBJ2-1
v_call: TRBV28
clone_size: .
cdr3_length: 14
d_call: TRBD2

cdr3_nt: TGTGCCAGCAGCTCAGGACAGGGGTATGGCTACACCTTC
cdr3_aa: CASSSGQGYGYTF
j_call: TRBJ1-2
v_call: TRBV7-2
clone_size: .
cdr3_length: 13
d_call: TRBD1

cdr3_nt: TGCGCCAGCAGCCAAGTGGAGTTCTCCTACAATGAGCAGTTCTTC
cdr3_aa: CASSQVEFSYNEQFF
j_call: TRBJ2-1
v_call: TRBV4-3
clone_size: .
cdr3_length: 15
d_call: .

cdr3_nt: TGTGCCAGCAGCTCCGGTTTGAATCCCTCTGGGGCCAACGTCCTGACTTTC
cdr3_aa: CASSSGLNPSGANVLTF
j_call: TRBJ2-6
v_call: TRBV13
clone_size: .
cdr3_length: 17
d_call: .

cdr3_nt: TGCAGCGTTGAAGATCAGGGACAGGGGGGCCACGAGCAGTACTTC
cdr3_aa: CSVEDQGQGGHEQYF
j_call: TRBJ2-7
v_call: TRBV29-1
clone_size: once
cdr3_length: 15
d_call: TRBD1

cdr3_nt: TGTGCCAGCAGTCCTACCACAGGGGAATGGGGCTACGAGCAGTACTTC
cdr3_aa: CASSPTTGEWGYEQYF
j_call: TRBJ2-7
v_call: TRBV7-9
clone_size: once
cdr3_length: 16
d_call: TRBD1

cdr3_nt: TGTGCCAGCAGGATGGACAGGGGCCGCTTGTTCAAAAACATTCAGTACTTC
cdr3_aa: CASRMDRGRLFKNIQYF
j_call: TRBJ2-4
v_call: TRBV2
clone_size: .
cdr3_length: 17
d_call: TRBD1

cdr3_nt: TGCGCCAGCAGCTTTCGGGGGAGCTCCTACGAGCAGTACTTC
cdr3_aa: CASSFRGSSYEQYF
j_call: TRBJ2-7
v_call: TRBV5-1
clone_size: once
cdr3_length: 14
d_call: .

cdr3_nt: TGTGCCAGCAGCCCCCATCCCGACAGGGGGTTCTCCTACGAGCAGTACTTC
cdr3_aa: CASSPHPDRGFSYEQYF
j_call: TRBJ2-7
v_call: TRBV6-2/TRBV6-3
clone_size: few
cdr3_length: 17
d_call: TRBD1

cdr3_nt: TGTGCCAGCAGTTACGAGAGCTCCTATAATTCACCCCTCCACTTT
cdr3_aa: CASSYESSYNSPLHF
j_call: TRBJ1-6
v_call: TRBV28
clone_size: .
cdr3_length: 15
d_call: .

cdr3_nt: TGTGCCAGCAGTTACTCTAGCGGGAGCTACGAGCAGTACTTC
cdr3_aa: CASSYSSGSYEQYF
j_call: TRBJ2-7
v_call: TRBV6-2/TRBV6-3
clone_size: medium-sized
cdr3_length: 14
d_call: TRBD2

cdr3_nt: TGTGCCAGCAGCCAATCTAGCGGGAGGGTCACCGGGGAGCTGTTTTTT
cdr3_aa: CASSQSSGRVTGELFF
j_call: TRBJ2-2
v_call: TRBV7-3
clone_size: .
cdr3_length: 16
d_call: TRBD2

cdr3_nt: TGCGCCAGCAGCTCTCCCCCCGGGACAGGGATCCCTGAGCAGTTCTTC
cdr3_aa: CASSSPPGTGIPEQFF
j_call: TRBJ2-1
v_call: TRBV5-1
clone_size: .
cdr3_length: 16
d_call: TRBD1

cdr3_nt: TGTGCCAGCTCTAGAACTCCCGATCTCACAGATACGCAGTATTTT
cdr3_aa: CASSRTPDLTDTQYF
j_call: TRBJ2-3
v_call: TRBV28
clone_size: .
cdr3_length: 15
d_call: .

cdr3_nt: TGCGCCAGCAGCCATGGGACTAGCGATGAGCAGTACTTC
cdr3_aa: CASSHGTSDEQYF
j_call: TRBJ2-7
v_call: TRBV5-1
clone_size: few
cdr3_length: 13
d_call: TRBD2

cdr3_nt: TGCGCCAGCAGCCAAGGTAGCGGGAGTCTCTACGAGCAGTACTTC
cdr3_aa: CASSQGSGSLYEQYF
j_call: TRBJ2-7
v_call: TRBV4-1
clone_size: .
cdr3_length: 15
d_call: TRBD2

cdr3_nt: TGTGCCAGCAGCCCCCGCCGGGCGGGAGACAATGAGCAGTTCTTC
cdr3_aa: CASSPRRAGDNEQFF
j_call: TRBJ2-1
v_call: TRBV4-2
clone_size: once
cdr3_length: 15
d_call: TRBD2

cdr3_nt: TGTGCCAGCAGTCCCGGACAGGTTCTCATCATGACACCCCTCCACTTT
cdr3_aa: CASSPGQVLIMTPLHF
j_call: TRBJ1-6
v_call: TRBV6-6
clone_size: .
cdr3_length: 16
d_call: TRBD1

cdr3_nt: TGTGCCAGCAGTGACGGTGAGGGGGCAGATACGCAGTATTTT
cdr3_aa: CASSDGEGADTQYF
j_call: TRBJ2-3
v_call: TRBV6-4
clone_size: .
cdr3_length: 14
d_call: .

cdr3_nt: TGCGCCAGCAGCCAAGAGACGGGACAGGGTCCAGATACGCAGTATTTT
cdr3_aa: CASSQETGQGPDTQYF
j_call: TRBJ2-3
v_call: TRBV4-1
clone_size: .
cdr3_length: 16
d_call: TRBD1

cdr3_nt: TGTGCCAGCAGCCAAGGACTAGCGGTGAACACCGGGGAGCTGTTTTTT
cdr3_aa: CASSQGLAVNTGELFF
j_call: TRBJ2-2
v_call: TRBV4-2
clone_size: .
cdr3_length: 16
d_call: TRBD2

cdr3_nt: TGTGCCAGCAGCTTAGTTGCAGGAGAAGCTTTCTTT
cdr3_aa: CASSLVAGEAFF
j_call: TRBJ1-1
v_call: TRBV7-8
clone_size: .
cdr3_length: 12
d_call: .

cdr3_nt: TGTGCCAGCAGCACCTACAGGCCTAACTATGGCTACACCTTC
cdr3_aa: CASSTYRPNYGYTF
j_call: TRBJ1-2
v_call: TRBV7-2
clone_size: .
cdr3_length: 14
d_call: .

cdr3_nt: TGTGCCAGCAGCCAAGTCGGGGGAACACAGCCCCAGCATTTT
cdr3_aa: CASSQVGGTQPQHF
j_call: TRBJ1-5
v_call: TRBV3-1/TRBV3-2
clone_size: .
cdr3_length: 14
d_call: .

cdr3_nt: TGTGCCAGCAGCTTGACGCGGGAAGAGACCCAGTACTTC
cdr3_aa: CASSLTREETQYF
j_call: TRBJ2-5
v_call: TRBV7-3
clone_size: once
cdr3_length: 13
d_call: .

cdr3_nt: TGCGCCAGCAGCCAAACGGGGGGGACAGCTAATGAAAAACTGTTTTTT
cdr3_aa: CASSQTGGTANEKLFF
j_call: TRBJ1-4
v_call: TRBV5-1
clone_size: .
cdr3_length: 16
d_call: TRBD1

cdr3_nt: TGTGCCAGCAGTGACTCGGCGGTAAATTCACCCCTCCACTTT
cdr3_aa: CASSDSAVNSPLHF
j_call: TRBJ1-6
v_call: TRBV6-4
clone_size: few
cdr3_length: 14
d_call: .

cdr3_nt: TGTGCCTGGAGTGTACAGACTAGCGGGAGCTGGGGTGGCAATGAGCAGTTCTTC
cdr3_aa: CAWSVQTSGSWGGNEQFF
j_call: TRBJ2-1
v_call: TRBV30
clone_size: .
cdr3_length: 18
d_call: TRBD2

cdr3_nt: TGTGCCAGTAGTATCGTCCGCGGGACCTTCAGCGAGCAGTACTTC
cdr3_aa: CASSIVRGTFSEQYF
j_call: TRBJ2-7
v_call: TRBV19
clone_size: .
cdr3_length: 15
d_call: .

cdr3_nt: TGTGCCACCAGCAGGGAGAAGGGGTGGGATGAGCAGTTCTTC
cdr3_aa: CATSREKGWDEQFF
j_call: TRBJ2-1
v_call: TRBV15
clone_size: .
cdr3_length: 14
d_call: .

cdr3_nt: TGTGCCAGCAGTACACAGGGGTGGCAGGACACTGAAGCTTTCTTT
cdr3_aa: CASSTQGWQDTEAFF
j_call: TRBJ1-1
v_call: TRBV6-6
clone_size: .
cdr3_length: 15
d_call: TRBD1

cdr3_nt: TGTGCCAGCAGTTACGGGGGAGGTCTCTCCTACAATGAGCAGTTCTTC
cdr3_aa: CASSYGGGLSYNEQFF
j_call: TRBJ2-1
v_call: TRBV6-5
clone_size: .
cdr3_length: 16
d_call: .

cdr3_nt: TGTGCCAGCAGTTTATCGTTCCCGGCGGGAGGCAGACGCAATGAGCAGTTCTTC
cdr3_aa: CASSLSFPAGGRRNEQFF
j_call: TRBJ2-1
v_call: TRBV27
clone_size: .
cdr3_length: 18
d_call: TRBD2

cdr3_nt: TGTGCCATCAGAGGGGGTGGTGAGACCCAGTACTTC
cdr3_aa: CAIRGGGETQYF
j_call: TRBJ2-5
v_call: TRBV10-3
clone_size: .
cdr3_length: 12
d_call: .